The 20 T cell receptor beta chains listed next were all sequenced from one sample in a study of T cell repertoires in cytomegalovirus infection. These receptors' antigens are unknown. TCRdb itself ran the reads through MiXCR, one entry per CDR3 protein. The top ten clones hold roughly 13% of a sample with hundreds of thousands of distinct CDR3 sequences, approximately 31% of them seen once. Sample: cultured CD8+ T cells from PBMCs, taken from culture after CMV antigen stimulation. The receptors shown here come from a human donor in good health (CMV status not recorded). Some clones in this sample may be carry-over from other donors' samples.

This clonotype showed up just once. This rearrangement joins TRBV14 to TRBJ1-5; D gene uncertain. Germline V gives CDR1 SGHDN, CDR2 FVKESK. Trimming removed 1 base from V and 11 bases from J, with 9 bases in between. The CDR3 spans 12 residues. CDR3 in DNA: TGTGCCAGCAGCCAAGGGTCCGAGTCCCAGCATTTT. It codes for CASSQGSESQHF.

This clonotype has at least ten counts. The chain is built from TRBV27 and TRBJ2-2; D not certain. This CDR3 spans 14 amino acids. Trimming left V 3 bases short and J 0 bases short, with 5 bases between. Germline loops: CDR1 MNHEY, CDR2 SMNVEV (reference sequence). The CDR3 DNA follows: TGTGCCAGCAGTTTGATAGCGAACACCGGGGAGCTGTTTTTT. It codes for CASSLIANTGELFF.

This clonotype occurred many times. This chain joins TRBV6-1 and TRBJ1-1; 8 nucleotides match TRBD1. From germline, CDR1 is MNHNS and CDR2 SASEGT. The CDR3 loop spans 14 amino acids. The ends lost 4 bases at V and 4 bases at J; junction bases unmatched: 5. The chain's CDR3 is CASSGWTGSTEAFF. CDR3 DNA: TGTGCCAGCAGTGGATGGACAGGGAGCACTGAAGCTTTCTTT.

This clonotype was counted between two and nine times. The rearrangement links TRBV7-9 to TRBJ2-7; D is undetermined. The germline V gene has CDR1 SEHNR and CDR2 FQNEAQ (reference sequence). The CDR3 length is 12 residues. V lost 5 bases to trimming and J lost 5 bases, with 10 bases between them. The CDR3 sequence: CASSPTFNEQYF. CDR3 bases: TGTGCCAGCAGCCCTACTTTTAACGAGCAGTACTTC.

This clonotype was detected many times. It may be a read error: a sequence one base away is much more abundant. The rearrangement links TRBV6-2 or TRBV6-3 to TRBJ2-2; no clear D gene. The CDR3 is made up of 12 amino acids. In germline, CDR1 is MNHEY, CDR2 SVGEGT. V lost 4 bases, J lost 4 bases, and 4 bases lay in between. The CDR3 bases are TGTGCCAGCAGTTGGGCCACCGGGGAGCTGTTTTTT. This gives the protein CASSWATGELFF.

This clonotype was found a few times. The V gene is TRBV19, the J gene TRBJ1-2, with D perhaps matching TRBD1 (5 bases). Germline CDR1 reads LNHDA; CDR2 reads SQIVND (reference sequence). The CDR3 has 14 residues. V lost 4 bases, J lost 6 bases, and 15 bases lay in between. The CDR3, as DNA: TGTGCCAGTAGTAACCGGGACGGACTCCATGGCTACACCTTC. It specifies CASSNRDGLHGYTF.

There are a few counts of this clonotype. The chain couples TRBV9 to TRBJ2-2, with TRBD1 as a possible D gene (5 bases). V was trimmed by 3 bases and J by 3 bases, leaving 9 bases between them. Germline V gene sequence: CDR1 SGDLS, CDR2 YYNGEE. This CDR3 is built from 14 residues. The CDR3 region is CASSAGQDTGELFF. As DNA, the CDR3 is TGTGCCAGCAGCGCAGGACAAGACACCGGGGAGCTGTTTTTT.

This clonotype has a handful of counts. The V gene is TRBV7-6, the J gene TRBJ2-2; 9 nucleotides line up with TRBD2. The V gene end was trimmed by 5 bases and the J gene end by 2 bases; junction bases not matched to a gene: 6. Looked up from germline, CDR1 is SGHVS and CDR2 is FNYEAQ. The CDR3 is 16 residues long. The CDR3 loop is CASSNSGGPNTGELFF. In DNA form, the CDR3 reads TGTGCCAGCAGCAACAGCGGGGGGCCTAACACCGGGGAGCTGTTTTTT.

The V call is TRBV7-6, the J call TRBJ2-1; 7 bases are shared with TRBD1. The CDR3 is 17 residues long. Trimming removed 1 base from V and 4 bases from J; junction bases left unmatched: 10. The germline V gene encodes CDR1 SGHVS and CDR2 FNYEAQ. For the CDR3, the DNA is TGTGCCAGCAGCTTAGTTCGCCGGACAGGTGGATACAATGAGCAGTTCTTC. Protein sequence: CASSLVRRTGGYNEQFF.

This chain connects TRBV11-2 to TRBJ2-1, with 10 nucleotides matching TRBD1. CDR1 and CDR2 from the germline V gene are SGHAT and FQNNGV. CDR3 length: 15 amino acids. J gave up 8 bases and V 4 bases, and 8 bases lay outside the gene matches. For the CDR3, the DNA is TGTGCCAGCAGCTCCGGACAGGGGGAGCAAGATGAGCAGTTCTTC. Its translation: CASSSGQGEQDEQFF.

This sequence joins TRBV10-3 and TRBJ2-3; 7 bases fit TRBD2. Germline CDR1 ENHRY, CDR2 SYGVKD. The CDR3 totals 15 residues. J was trimmed by 0 bases and V by 4 bases; bases with no gene match: 4. CDR3 loop: CAISGRAGSTDTQYF. In nucleotides, the CDR3 is TGTGCCATCAGTGGGCGAGCGGGGAGCACAGATACGCAGTATTTT.

The J gene is TRBJ2-5, the V gene TRBV28, with D unclear. The CDR3 is made up of 13 amino acids. The V end lost 10 bases, the J end lost 2 bases, and 14 bases lay between the germline ends. Germline CDR1 MDHEN, CDR2 SYDVKM. The CDR3 bases are TGTGCCACCGGATCGGACCTGCAAGAGACCCAGTACTTC. Protein product: CATGSDLQETQYF.

This chain links TRBV20-1 with TRBJ2-1, with D unclear. Trimming shortened V by 6 bases and J by 0 bases, and 15 bases separated the two germline ends. The length of the CDR3 is 15 residues. Germline assignment: CDR1 DFQATT and CDR2 SNEGSKA (reference sequence). In DNA form, the CDR3 reads TGCAGTGCCACCCCGGCTATGAGCTCCTACAATGAGCAGTTCTTC. Translation gives CSATPAMSSYNEQFF.

The chain employs TRBV6-2 or TRBV6-3 and TRBJ2-7; perhaps TRBD2 as D (6 bases). CDR1 and CDR2 (germline): MNHEY, SVGEGT. Trimming stripped 5 bases from V and 5 bases from J, with 16 bases between. There are 14 residues in the CDR3. Written as DNA, the CDR3 is TGTGCCAGCAGTCCCTACGGGGGACGGGACGAGCAGTACGTC. Translation gives CASSPYGGRDEQYV.

This clonotype was seen more than once but under ten times. This chain uses TRBV7-9 with TRBJ1-2; the D gene is possibly TRBD1 (5 bases). CDR1 and CDR2 from the germline V gene are SEHNR and FQNEAQ (reference sequence). The V and J ends lost 4 bases and 3 bases respectively, with 18 bases between them. There are 16 residues in the CDR3. The CDR3: CASSSHVVGADYGYTF. The DNA for the CDR3 is TGTGCCAGCAGCTCCCATGTGGTTGGGGCGGACTATGGCTACACCTTC.

This chain joins TRBV5-6 and TRBJ1-1, with unresolved D. Germline V gene data show CDR1 as SGHDT and CDR2 as YYEEEE. The CDR3 is made up of 14 amino acids. V was clipped by 0 bases and J by 3 bases, with 9 bases between them. CDR3 DNA: TGTGCCAGCAGCTTGGGACGAATGGACACTGAAGCTTTCTTT. This gives the protein CASSLGRMDTEAFF.

The genes are TRBV6-2 or TRBV6-3 and TRBJ2-6, with D unresolved. Trimming shortened V by 1 base and J by 2 bases, and 6 bases separated the two germline ends. The CDR3 sequence is 15 residues long. The germline V gene has CDR1 MNHEY and CDR2 SVGEGT. As DNA, the CDR3 is TGTGCCAGCAGTTACTGGGATCCTGGGGCCAACGTCCTGACTTTC. It encodes CASSYWDPGANVLTF.

This clonotype occurred many times. This chain connects TRBV2 to TRBJ2-1; 7 positions match TRBD2. V was pared by 0 bases and J by 2 bases, with 13 bases of the junction left unmatched. Per germline, CDR1 SNHLY and CDR2 FYNNEI. The CDR3 loop spans 19 amino acids. CDR3 in amino acids: CASSEALPRTREAYNEQFF. The CDR3 DNA sequence: TGTGCCAGCAGTGAAGCCCTCCCGCGGACTAGAGAGGCCTACAATGAGCAGTTCTTC.

J is TRBJ2-2 and V is TRBV11-1; D remains unclear. The CDR3 has 15 amino acids. Germline V gene lookup returns CDR1 SGHAT and CDR2 FQDESV (reference sequence). The V and J ends lost 2 bases and 4 bases respectively, with 11 bases between them. CDR3 nucleotides: TGTGCCAGCAGCTTAATAGTCGGCAGCACCGGGGAGCTGTTTTTT. It codes for CASSLIVGSTGELFF.

The chain links TRBV7-8 to TRBJ1-5, with D unresolved. Trimming shortened V by 1 base and J by 9 bases, and 7 bases separated the two germline ends. There are 12 residues in the CDR3. Germline V gene data show CDR1 as SGHVS and CDR2 as FQNEAQ. As DNA, the CDR3 is TGTGCCAGCAGCTTAGTTGAATGGCCCCAGCATTTT. Amino acid sequence: CASSLVEWPQHF.